The rows below give T cell receptor beta chains drawn from one sample of a study of blood T cells in healthy people across ages. TCRdb reprocessed the 5' RACE reads with MiXCR, giving one entry per CDR3 protein. The sample holds about 1.5 million distinct CDR3 sequences; roughly 43% are singletons and the top ten take under 5%. The sample taken for sequencing was blood. The receptors here all came from a young woman in good health. CDR3s include the opening cysteine and the closing phenylalanine or tryptophan. The D gene is left open where the match is weak. Expanded clones are given a class, and other clones once, few, many or no size at all.

TRBJ2-5	TRBV20-1	NA	TRBD1	TGCAGTGCCCGCCGGGACAGGGACCGAGAGACCCGGTACTTC	CSARRDRDRETRYF
TRBJ1-6	TRBV12-3/TRBV12-4	many	NA	TGTGCCAGCAGTTTATTTGGGCCTAAAGATTCACCCCTCCACTTT	CASSLFGPKDSPLHF
TRBJ1-1	TRBV7-3	NA	TRBD1	TGTGCCAGCAGTGAGTCGGACAGGCAAGCTTTCTTT	CASSESDRQAFF
TRBJ1-1	TRBV27	few	TRBD1	TGTGCCAGCAGTTTATTTGGGCGAGGGGGCAATACTGAAGCTTTCTTT	CASSLFGRGGNTEAFF
TRBJ2-3	TRBV18	few	TRBD1	TGTGCCAGCTCACCAAGCACAGGGGCAGATACGCAGTATTTT	CASSPSTGADTQYF
TRBJ1-4	TRBV20-1	few	TRBD1	TGCAGTGCGGAAGGACAGGGGACGACGGCAACTAATGAAAAACTGTTTTTT	CSAEGQGTTATNEKLFF
TRBJ2-4	TRBV6-2/TRBV6-3	NA	TRBD1	TGTGCCAGCAGTTACCAGACAGGGGTGAAAGCCAAAAACATTCAGTACTTC	CASSYQTGVKAKNIQYF
TRBJ1-2	TRBV2	NA	NA	TGTGCCAGCATCATGGAAGGACGCCGGGTAGGTGGCTACACCTTC	CASIMEGRRVGGYTF
TRBJ2-3	TRBV3-1	NA	NA	TGTGCCAGCAGCCAAGTTTTCTATACGCAGTATTTT	CASSQVFYTQYF
TRBJ1-1	TRBV4-1	NA	TRBD1	TGCGCCAGCAGCCAAGGCGACAGGGTGGGGAACACTGAAGCTTTCTTT	CASSQGDRVGNTEAFF
TRBJ1-2	TRBV5-1	NA	NA	TGCGCCAGCAGCCCTTGGGACACCGCTAACTATGGCTACACCTTC	CASSPWDTANYGYTF
TRBJ1-1	TRBV5-1	once	NA	TGCGCCAGCAGCGAACAGGGAGGGCGAACCACTGAAGCTTTCTTT	CASSEQGGRTTEAFF
TRBJ1-5	TRBV5-6	NA	TRBD1	TGTGCCAAACCTGGACAGGGCGAGGATAGCAATCAGCCCCAGCATTTT	CAKPGQGEDSNQPQHF
TRBJ1-1	TRBV29-1	NA	NA	TGCAGCGTTGTTCCGGTAATATCGGACACTGAAGCTTTCTTT	CSVVPVISDTEAFF
TRBJ2-7	TRBV10-3	NA	NA	TGTGCCATCGGTGCGGGTACTAGCTCCTACGAGCAGTACTTC	CAIGAGTSSYEQYF
TRBJ1-1	TRBV14	NA	NA	TGTGCCAGCAGCCACCAGGAGAAGAACACTGAAGCTTTCTTT	CASSHQEKNTEAFF
TRBJ2-5	TRBV10-3	NA	TRBD2	TGTGCCATCAGTGAGTCACTAGCGGGGGGGAATGAGCAGTACTTC	CAISESLAGGNEQYF
TRBJ2-1	TRBV20-1	few	TRBD2	TGCAGTGCCAGACAAGCGGGGGCCTTCTACAATGAGCAGTTCTTC	CSARQAGAFYNEQFF
TRBJ2-7	TRBV20-1	NA	NA	TGCAGTGCCCGCCTTGGCAGCGACTACGAGCAGTACTTC	CSARLGSDYEQYF
TRBJ2-7	TRBV12-3/TRBV12-4	NA	TRBD2	TGTGCCAGCAGTTTAATCCCCGGGAGGTTGTACTTC	CASSLIPGRLYF
TRBJ1-1	TRBV6-5	NA	TRBD1	TGTGCCAGCAGCCAGACAGGGTTAGTTGCTGAAGCTTTCTTT	CASSQTGLVAEAFF
TRBJ2-1	TRBV5-1	few	TRBD1	TGCGCCAGCAGCTTCGGACAGGTCTCCTACAATGAGCAGTTCTTC	CASSFGQVSYNEQFF
TRBJ2-5	TRBV9	NA	NA	TGTGCCAGCAGCGTGGACTTGTACCAAGAGACCCAGTACTTC	CASSVDLYQETQYF
TRBJ1-4	TRBV29-1	NA	NA	TGCAGCGTTGAAGCTACAGGGACAACTAATGAAAAACTGTTTTTT	CSVEATGTTNEKLFF
TRBJ2-1	TRBV7-2	NA	NA	TGTGCCAGCAGCCGGGGTGGAGACAGCTACAATGAGCAGTTCTTC	CASSRGGDSYNEQFF
TRBJ1-5	TRBV4-1	NA	TRBD1	TGCGCCAGCAGCCAAGACACAGGGGGGGCCTTCTGTCCCCAGCATTTT	CASSQDTGGAFCPQHF
TRBJ2-3	TRBV5-1	NA	NA	TGCGCCAGCAGCTTGATTAGCGTCGAAGATACGCAGTATTTT	CASSLISVEDTQYF
TRBJ2-1	TRBV25-1	few	NA	TGTGCCAGCAGTGGGATATTTGATGGCTACAATGAGCAGTTCTTC	CASSGIFDGYNEQFF
TRBJ2-6	TRBV4-3	once	NA	TGCGCCAGCAGCCAAGATCAAGGGTTCAGGGCCAACGTCCTGACTTTC	CASSQDQGFRANVLTF
TRBJ1-2	TRBV10-3	few	NA	TGTGCCATCAGTGACCCTACAGGGCTCGGCTATGGCTACACCTTC	CAISDPTGLGYGYTF
TRBJ1-4	TRBV7-2	NA	NA	TGTGCCAGCAGCTCCCCCCCTGGGAGGGCAACTAATGAAAAACTGTTTTTT	CASSSPPGRATNEKLFF
TRBJ2-7	TRBV28	NA	NA	TGTGCCAGCAGCTCCCCGGCTTGGGAGCACGAGCAGTACTTC	CASSSPAWEHEQYF
TRBJ1-2	TRBV5-1	few	TRBD1	TGCGCCAGCAGCGGACAGGGGTTCAACTATGGCTACACCTTC	CASSGQGFNYGYTF
TRBJ1-1	TRBV7-9	NA	NA	TGTGCCAGCAGCTTAGTTCCGAATAGGGTCGCTGAAGCTTTCTTT	CASSLVPNRVAEAFF
TRBJ2-1	TRBV9	NA	NA	TGTGCCAGCAGCCCGACGAGGAGATGGTCCTACAATGAGCAGTTCTTC	CASSPTRRWSYNEQFF
TRBJ2-3	TRBV15	few	NA	TGTGCCACCAAGCTGTCGGGCACAGATACGCAGTATTTT	CATKLSGTDTQYF
TRBJ2-3	TRBV7-2	NA	NA	TGTGCCAGCAGCTTAGGACAGACCCACACAGATACGCAGTATTTT	CASSLGQTHTDTQYF
TRBJ2-7	TRBV29-1	NA	TRBD2	TGCAGCGCTACACTAGCGGGAGAGGTCGAGCAGTACTTC	CSATLAGEVEQYF
TRBJ2-7	TRBV5-5	few	TRBD2	TGTGCCAGCAGCTTGGAGGTAGCGGGGACTTACGAGCAGTACTTC	CASSLEVAGTYEQYF
TRBJ2-4	TRBV4-3	few	NA	TGCGCCAGCAGCCAACTCGGGACAGCCAAAAACATTCAGTACTTC	CASSQLGTAKNIQYF
TRBJ2-7	TRBV18	NA	TRBD2	TGTGCCAACTCACCCGGGACTAGCGTCTACGAGCAGTACTTC	CANSPGTSVYEQYF
TRBJ1-1	TRBV3-1	NA	TRBD1	TGTGCCAGCAGCCTCAAGACAGGGAAAGCTTTCTTT	CASSLKTGKAFF
TRBJ1-1	TRBV6-2/TRBV6-3	NA	TRBD1	TGTGCCAGCAGGGGACAGGGGCAGTCCACTGAAGCTTTCTTT	CASRGQGQSTEAFF
TRBJ2-1	TRBV3-1	NA	TRBD2	TGTGCCAGCAGCCAAGATCTAGCGGCGTACAATGAGCAGTTCTTC	CASSQDLAAYNEQFF
TRBJ1-2	TRBV6-5	few	NA	TGTGCCAGCAGTTACTCGGGGGGTAAAACTAACAGCTACACCTTC	CASSYSGGKTNSYTF
TRBJ2-5	TRBV1	few	NA	TGCACCAGCAGCCGAAGGACTAGCAGGCAAGAGACCCAGTACTTC	CTSSRRTSRQETQYF
TRBJ2-7	TRBV28	NA	NA	TGTGCCAGCAAGTTACAGGGACGACCCTACGAGCAGTACTTC	CASKLQGRPYEQYF
TRBJ2-1	TRBV29-1	few	TRBD2	TGCAGCGTCCTGGGACTAGGGGATGAGCAGTTCTTC	CSVLGLGDEQFF
TRBJ2-7	TRBV29-1	few	TRBD1	TGCAGCGTTGGGACAGGGTGGTACGAGCAGTACTTC	CSVGTGWYEQYF